This TCR beta chain was recovered during a study of metastatic and nonmetastatic thyroid tumors. Study as a whole: Across peripheral blood and tumor or nodule tissue samples taken from malignant and benign thyroid patients, the repertoires were compared with one another.

Each patient came to thyroid surgery without any prior treatment (of any kind). Regarding this clone: Antigen specificity is unknown. A read error may account for a junction end that differs from germline.

Study-wide points: In both blood and tumor samples, TCR beta diversity was reported significantly higher for malignant than benign nodules.

In the authors' methods: In papillary thyroid cancer, a distant-metastasis classifier was built using CDR3 differences across clinicopathological groups. TCRdb re-processed the PCR reads through MiXCR. The V and J calls were determined by TCRdb, not by the authors. The data hold about 92,000 clones, with 15% observed a single time. In germline, CDR1 is MNHNS, CDR2 SASEGT. The CDR3 totals 15 residues. This chain connects TRBV6-1 to TRBJ1-3, with no clear D. Sequencing was performed on blood. The TCR comes from a female donor with papillary thyroid cancer or a benign thyroid nodule (not recorded which). Some clones in this sample may be carry-over from other donors' samples. The CDR3 DNA is TGTGCCAGCAGTGAAGCGGGAAGAAAGGAAAACACAATATATTTT. Translating gives CASSEAGRKENTIYF.